The 11 T cell receptor beta chains reported below all come from one sample, sequenced in a study of cytomegalovirus exposure and HLA in healthy donors. PCR involved 60 Vbeta and 13 Jbeta primers. Produced via immunoSEQ multiplex PCR; TCRdb's table is partial and in-frame only. The repertoire includes roughly 180,000 clones, roughly 8.7% of them detected once, and over 1% sits in the top ten. The sequencing sample was made of PBMCs. Every receptor here comes from a woman aged 25-40 years in good health and CMV-seropositive.

The chain carries TRBV5-4 and TRBJ2-2, with D possibly matching TRBD1 (6 bases). Germline assignment: CDR1 SGHNT and CDR2 YYREEE (reference sequence). This CDR3 spans 14 amino acids. The V end lost 4 bases, the J end lost 1 base, and 8 bases lay between the germline ends. CDR3 amino acids: CASSPGQNTGELFF. CDR3 nucleotide sequence: TGTGCCAGCAGCCCGGGACAGAACACCGGGGAGCTGTTTTTT. Together with reference TRBV5-4 and TRBJ2-2, the CDR3 gives the full variable domain: ETGVTQSPTHLIKTRGQQVTLRCSSQSGHNTVSWYQQALGQGPQFIFQYYREEENGRGNFPPRFSGLQFPNYSSELNVNALELDDSALYLCASSPGQNTGELFFGEGSRLTVL.

This clone was counted only a few times. The rearrangement uses TRBV19 and TRBJ1-1, with a possible D match to TRBD1 (6 bases). Trimming took off 0 bases at V and 4 bases at J, with 15 bases between the two ends. Germline lookup yields CDR1 LNHDA and CDR2 SQIVND (reference sequence). CDR3 length: 16 amino acids. The CDR3 DNA follows: TGTGCCAGTAGTATAGATTACACAGGGATGGTCACTGAAGCTTTCTTT. Translating gives CASSIDYTGMVTEAFF.

The V gene is TRBV7-9, the J gene TRBJ2-7; no definite D call. The CDR3 spans 11 residues. V was clipped by 7 bases and J by 2 bases, with 6 bases between them. Germline V lookup: CDR1 SEHNR, CDR2 FQNEAQ (reference sequence). The CDR3 bases are TGTGCCAGCACCTCGGCCTACGAGCAGTACTTC. Protein: CASTSAYEQYF.

The chain recombines TRBV6-6 with TRBJ2-1, with TRBD2 matching 8 bases. In germline, CDR1 is MNHNY, CDR2 SVGAGI (reference sequence). The CDR3 covers 15 residues. Trimming at V came to 4 bases and at J to 4 bases, leaving 6 bases not matched to a gene. CDR3 nucleotides: TGTGCCAGCAGTTCTCCTAGCGGGCTATACAATGAGCAGTTCTTC. Its translation is CASSSPSGLYNEQFF.

The rearrangement links TRBV6-5 to TRBJ1-1, with a tentative D call TRBD1 (5 bases). This CDR3 spans 13 amino acids. CDR1 and CDR2 (germline): MNHEY, SVGAGI. V was trimmed by 7 bases and J by 10 bases, leaving 19 bases between them. CDR3: CASIPSGGGGAFF. The CDR3 bases are TGTGCCAGCATCCCTTCCGGGGGTGGGGGAGCTTTCTTT.

The chain recombines TRBV5-1 with TRBJ2-5, with 12 bases matching TRBD2. Per germline, CDR1 SGHRS and CDR2 YFSETQ. J gave up 4 bases and V 6 bases, and 7 bases lay outside the gene matches. This CDR3 has 15 amino acids. The CDR3 sequence is CASKRQLAGGETQYF. CDR3 in DNA: TGCGCCAGCAAAAGACAACTAGCGGGAGGAGAGACCCAGTACTTC.

V is TRBV12-2 and J is TRBJ2-5; the table calls TRBD1, which could not be checked here. The J call could be wrong; TRBJ2-7 is a better fit for the DNA end. TRBV12-2 is a documented pseudogene. The CDR3 sequence is 13 residues long. The CDR3 reads CASLPDRLYEQYF. The CDR3 DNA reads TGTGCAAGTCTCCCGGACAGGCTCTACGAGCAGTACTTC.

The CDR3 nucleotides read TGCGCCAGCAGGGAGCTAGCGGGAGAGTACAATGAGCAGTTCTTC. The encoded protein is CASRELAGEYNEQFF. The chain joins TRBV5-1 to TRBJ2-1, with TRBD2 identical over 10 bases. V gave up 5 bases and J gave up 4 bases; unmatched junction bases: 6. Germline V CDR1 and CDR2: SGHRS, YFSETQ. This CDR3 has 15 residues.

V is TRBV1 and J is TRBJ1-5. TRBV1 is deemed a pseudogene. This CDR3 contains 20 residues. DNA for the CDR3: TGCACCAGCGGGGGGTTAAAAAAATCCGTCGAGTTGGAAGGCAATCAGCCCCAGCATTTT. It translates to CTSGGLKKSVELEGNQPQHF.

J is TRBJ1-2 and V is TRBV10-3; no definite D call. This CDR3 region has 12 residues. Trimming removed 6 bases at V and 4 bases at J, with 9 bases between. Germline CDR1 ENHRY, CDR2 SYGVKD. Here the CDR3 DNA reads TGTGCCATCAGCTATTCTGGCTATGGCTACACCTTC. As protein: CAISYSGYGYTF.

This clone was seen at least ten times. V and J are TRBV1 and TRBJ2-7; TRBD2 was called by the table and not checked on the DNA. TRBV1 is a known pseudogene. This CDR3 has 16 amino acids. In DNA, the CDR3 is TGCACCAGCAGCCAAGGGGTTGAGGGAGGGTGCTACGAGCAGTACTTC. It encodes CTSSQGVEGGCYEQYF.